One T cell receptor beta chain is described in this entry. The data were obtained in a study of OX40 agonist ivuxolimab in advanced cancers. The CDR3 extends over 16 amino acids. Germline V gene sequence: CDR1 SNHLY, CDR2 FYNNEI. The V segment lost 2 bases and the J segment 4 bases; nucleotides outside the gene matches: 8. Data came from immunoSEQ multiplex PCR; TCRdb stores just in-frame clones and leaves some out. The sample lists around 64,000 clones, around 83% occurring once. This sequence originates from an adult with an advanced solid tumor such as melanoma, head and neck, liver or kidney cancer. The sequenced sample was CD4+ or CD8+ T cells sorted from blood, obtained in a trial of the OX40 agonist ivuxolimab. This chain links TRBV2 with TRBJ2-5; TRBD1 aligns across 9 bases. The DNA of the CDR3 is TGTGCCAGCAGTGAACTCGGTCGACAGGGGGGAGAGACCCAGTACTTC. Encoded protein: CASSELGRQGGETQYF.